Each of the 25 T cell receptor beta chains below was sequenced from the same sample in a study of OX40 agonist ivuxolimab in advanced cancers. Profiled with immunoSEQ multiplex PCR; TCRdb holds only in-frame clones, not every one. The repertoire has about 40,000 clones, 75% to 90% of them found once; the top ten carry around 4.6%. This specimen consisted of CD4+ or CD8+ T cells sorted from blood, obtained in a trial of the OX40 agonist ivuxolimab. The receptors originated from an adult with an advanced solid tumor such as melanoma, head and neck, liver or kidney cancer.

The chain links TRBV5-6 to TRBJ2-3, with D possibly matching TRBD2 (5 bases). V was shortened by 3 bases and J by 5 bases, with 10 bases between the two germline ends. The germline V gene encodes CDR1 SGHDT and CDR2 YYEEEE. The CDR3 extends over 13 amino acids. Here the CDR3 DNA reads TGTGCCAGCAGCTGGGGAGAGGGAGATACGCAGTATTTT. As protein: CASSWGEGDTQYF. The variable domain in full, with the rest retrieved from reference TRBV5-6 and TRBJ2-3, is DAGVTQSPTHLIKTRGQQVTLRCSPKSGHDTVSWYQQALGQGPQFIFQYYEEEERQRGNFPDRFSGHQFPNYSSELNVNALLLGDSALYLCASSWGEGDTQYFGPGTRLTVL.

The chain joins TRBV5-4 to TRBJ1-3, with 11 bases aligning to TRBD1. Germline V gene lookup returns CDR1 SGHNT and CDR2 YYREEE (reference sequence). The CDR3 covers 14 residues. The trim removed 4 bases at V and 8 bases at J, leaving 5 bases unmatched. CDR3 residues: CASSHRDRGDTIYF. In DNA form, the CDR3 reads TGTGCCAGCAGCCACCGGGACAGGGGGGACACCATATATTTT.

J is TRBJ2-2 and V is TRBV7-3; 8 nucleotides agree with TRBD1. Trimming cost V 2 bases and J 2 bases; bases outside gene matches: 4. This CDR3 has 16 amino acids. The germline V gene has CDR1 SGHTA and CDR2 FQGTGA. For the CDR3, the DNA is TGTGCCAGCAGCTTACGAGACAGGGGAAACACCGGGGAGCTGTTTTTT. Translation: CASSLRDRGNTGELFF.

The chain is built from TRBV9 and TRBJ2-7; D could derive from TRBD1 or TRBD2 (5 bases each). CDR3 length: 13 residues. CDR1 is SGDLS, CDR2 YYNGEE, per germline. The V gene lost 1 base and the J gene lost 7 bases, with 12 bases spanning the gap. CDR3 amino acids: CASSVRGAGEQYF. The CDR3 DNA sequence: TGTGCCAGCAGCGTAAGGGGAGCTGGGGAGCAGTACTTC.

A single count supports this clone. CDR3 coding DNA: TGTGCCAGCAGAGAGGACAGGGAAGTCACCGGGGAGCTGTTTTTT. Translated, it gives CASREDREVTGELFF. The chain links TRBV6-5 to TRBJ2-2; TRBD1 matches 8 bases. The V segment lost 6 bases and the J segment 4 bases; nucleotides outside the gene matches: 7. Germline assignment: CDR1 MNHEY and CDR2 SVGAGI. The CDR3 sequence is 15 residues long.

V is TRBV5-1 and J is TRBJ2-4, with 7 bases lining up with TRBD1. The CDR3 is 12 amino acids. With V trimmed by 3 bases and J by 8 bases, 2 bases remained unmatched. In germline, CDR1 is SGHRS, CDR2 YFSETQ. CDR3 sequence reads: CASSSDRDIQYF. CDR3 in DNA: TGCGCCAGCAGCTCAGACAGGGACATTCAGTACTTC.

CDR3 nucleotides: TGTGCCAGCTCACCACGGCTCGGGACAGAGAACACCGGGGAGCTGTTTTTT. Encoded protein: CASSPRLGTENTGELFF. This chain joins TRBV18 and TRBJ2-2, with 7 bases aligning to TRBD1. Germline loops: CDR1 KGHSH, CDR2 LQKENI. J was trimmed by 1 base and V by 1 base; bases with no gene match: 6. The length of the CDR3 is 17 residues.

The V gene is TRBV18, the J gene TRBJ2-3; D is ambiguous. The CDR3 length is 13 residues. Germline V lookup: CDR1 KGHSH, CDR2 LQKENI. Between the trimmed V and J ends, which lost 3 bases and 1 base, there was a span of 5 bases. The CDR3 sequence is CASSPSGTDTQYF. The CDR3 nucleotides are TGTGCCAGCTCACCCTCCGGCACAGATACGCAGTATTTT.

V and J are TRBV18 and TRBJ1-1; tentatively, D is TRBD1 (5 bases). The CDR3 is 16 residues long. Germline-derived CDR1 and CDR2 are KGHSH and LQKENI. V lost 2 bases and J 3 bases, leaving 16 bases between the germline ends. CDR3: CASSPRRGLDHTEAFF. The CDR3 DNA reads TGTGCCAGCTCACCAAGGCGGGGGTTAGATCACACTGAAGCTTTCTTT.

This rearrangement joins TRBV20-1 to TRBJ2-7; no firm D call. V lost 0 bases and J lost 2, with 2 bases in between. This CDR3 spans 11 amino acids. Germline lookup yields CDR1 DFQATT and CDR2 SNEGSKA (reference sequence). The CDR3 DNA follows: TGCAGTGCTAGAGAGGCCTACGAGCAGTACTTC. Its translation: CSAREAYEQYF.

The chain carries TRBV6-6 and TRBJ2-7, with TRBD1 identical over 12 bases. This CDR3 is 14 amino acids long. Germline V gene sequence: CDR1 MNHNY, CDR2 SVGAGI (reference sequence). The V and J ends lost 6 bases and 4 bases, in that order; junction bases with no gene match: 4. Here the CDR3 DNA reads TGTGCCAGCAGGAAGGGACAGGGGGCTTACGAGCAGTACTTC. Its translation is CASRKGQGAYEQYF.

This chain uses TRBV1 with TRBJ1-3; TRBD1 reflects the table's D call only, with no check against the DNA. TRBV1 is designated a pseudogene. This CDR3 contains 19 residues. The CDR3 DNA is TGCACCAGCAGCCATCCGTCCCGGGACAGGTTCCCCTCTGGAAACACCATATATTTT. It is translated as CTSSHPSRDRFPSGNTIYF.

This chain uses TRBV14 with TRBJ1-2; D perhaps matches TRBD1 (5 bases). In germline, CDR1 is SGHDN, CDR2 FVKESK. This CDR3 comprises 14 residues. The germline V and J ends were trimmed by 5 bases and 1 base, with 11 bases remaining between them. The CDR3 protein is CASSEGRINYGYTF. In nucleotides, the CDR3 is TGTGCCAGCAGCGAGGGACGGATTAACTATGGCTACACCTTC.

V and J are TRBV18 and TRBJ1-1, with 11 bases identical to TRBD1. Germline trimming cut 4 bases from V and 10 bases from J; bases unmatched to any gene: 11. CDR1 and CDR2 (germline): KGHSH, LQKENI. The CDR3 is 15 amino acids. CDR3 protein: CASSLGQGALYGAFF. CDR3 DNA: TGTGCCAGCTCACTAGGACAGGGGGCTCTTTATGGAGCTTTCTTT.

A few counts support this clone. This chain connects TRBV19 to TRBJ1-5; no clear D. CDR3 length: 15 residues. Germline CDR1 and CDR2: LNHDA and SQIVND (reference sequence). V was clipped by 2 bases and J by 2 bases, with 10 bases between them. The DNA of the CDR3 is TGTGCCAGTAGTATAACCCTTCGCGGCAATCAGCCCCAGCATTTT. It codes for CASSITLRGNQPQHF. The full variable domain, with the rest looked up from reference TRBV19 and TRBJ1-5, is DGGITQSPKYLFRKEGQNVTLSCEQNLNHDAMYWYRQDPGQGLRLIYYSQIVNDFQKGDIAEGYSVSREKKESFPLTVTSAQKNPTAFYLCASSITLRGNQPQHFGDGTRLSIL.

This chain uses TRBV28 with TRBJ2-3; 9 positions agree with TRBD2. From germline, CDR1 is MDHEN and CDR2 SYDVKM. This CDR3 spans 14 amino acids. Trimming at V came to 6 bases and at J to 4 bases, leaving 5 bases not matched to a gene. CDR3 residues: CASRGGRESDTQYF. The CDR3 nucleotides are TGTGCCAGCAGAGGCGGGAGGGAATCAGATACGCAGTATTTT.

The chain combines TRBV5-6 with TRBJ1-5, with 8 bases identical to TRBD1. CDR3 length equals 14 residues. Losses at the gene ends were 3 bases for V and 4 bases for J; bases not matched to a gene: 3. Germline V gene sequence: CDR1 SGHDT, CDR2 YYEEEE. This CDR3 reads CASSSNRGNQPQHF. CDR3 coding DNA: TGTGCCAGCAGCTCTAACAGGGGGAATCAGCCCCAGCATTTT.

This clone was counted between two and nine times. The V call is TRBV11-2, the J call TRBJ1-4, with a weak D call TRBD1 (5 bases). Looked up from germline, CDR1 is SGHAT and CDR2 is FQNNGV. Deletions cut 1 base from V and 0 bases from J, with 9 bases between. The CDR3 loop spans 16 amino acids. CDR3 sequence: CASSLGQLATNEKLFF. CDR3 coding DNA: TGTGCCAGCAGCTTAGGACAGCTTGCAACTAATGAAAAACTGTTTTTT.

This clone was recorded once. The V and J genes are TRBV4-2 and TRBJ1-1; 8 positions match TRBD1. Germline CDR1 is LGHNA and CDR2 is YNFKEQ. J gave up 4 bases and V 1 base, and 5 bases lay outside the gene matches. CDR3 length: 15 amino acids. The CDR3 nucleotides are TGTGCCAGCAGCCAAGGGCAGGGGGCGACCACTGAAGCTTTCTTT. The encoded protein is CASSQGQGATTEAFF.

This chain connects TRBV29-1 to TRBJ2-3, with D perhaps matching TRBD2 (6 bases). The germline V gene has CDR1 SQVTM and CDR2 ANQGSEA. This CDR3 spans 13 amino acids. The V end was cut by 5 bases, the J end by 11 bases, with 20 bases between. The CDR3 DNA follows: TGCAGCGTTTTAGAGGTCGCGATGGGGGGGCAGTATTTT. Residues: CSVLEVAMGGQYF.

The chain has TRBV30 and TRBJ1-3; D is unclear. Trimming left V 3 bases short and J 5 bases short, with 17 bases between. This CDR3 is built from 15 residues. Germline V gene lookup returns CDR1 GTSNPN and CDR2 SVGIG (reference sequence). The CDR3 is CAWSPGEEARNTIYF. The CDR3 DNA is TGTGCCTGGAGCCCTGGGGAGGAGGCAAGAAACACCATATATTTT. Full variable domain (rest looked up from reference TRBV30 and TRBJ1-3): SQTIHQWPATLVQPVGSPLSLECTVEGTSNPNLYWYRQAAGRGLQLLFYSVGIGQISSEVPQNLSASRPQDRQFILSSKKLLLSDSGFYLCAWSPGEEARNTIYFGEGSWLTVV.

The genes are TRBV6-5 and TRBJ1-6; D is possibly TRBD1 (6 bases). V was cut by 2 bases and J by 0 bases, with 8 bases left in between. Germline V CDR1 and CDR2: MNHEY, SVGAGI. The CDR3 sequence is 16 residues long. The CDR3: CASSYRGDSYNSPLHF. CDR3 sequence (DNA): TGTGCCAGCAGTTACAGGGGGGACTCCTATAATTCACCCCTCCACTTT.

The chain recombines TRBV7-2 with TRBJ1-2; D not certain. Trimming shortened V by 5 bases and J by 4 bases, and 14 bases separated the two germline ends. Germline V CDR1 and CDR2: SGHTA, FQGNSA. The CDR3 totals 14 residues. CDR3 in DNA: TGTGCCAGCAGCGTCACCGGGCCGAGCTATGGCTACACCTTC. As protein: CASSVTGPSYGYTF.

The chain uses TRBV5-1 and TRBJ2-1, with TRBD2 matching over 11 bases. V lost 4 bases to trimming and J lost 5 bases; unmatched junction nucleotides: 8. The CDR3 runs to 16 residues. CDR1 SGHRS and CDR2 YFSETQ come from the germline V gene. The chain's CDR3 is CASSPEGLAEDNEQFF. The CDR3 DNA follows: TGCGCCAGCAGCCCCGAGGGACTAGCGGAGGACAATGAGCAGTTCTTC.

This chain links TRBV6-6 with TRBJ2-7; possible D gene TRBD2, 6 bases. The length of the CDR3 is 14 residues. V shed 0 bases and J shed 1 base, with 7 bases lying between them. CDR1 is MNHNY and CDR2 is SVGAGI in the germline V gene (reference sequence). The CDR3 DNA is TGTGCCAGCAGTTACTCTAGCGGATCCTACGAGCAGTACTTC. Residues: CASSYSSGSYEQYF.